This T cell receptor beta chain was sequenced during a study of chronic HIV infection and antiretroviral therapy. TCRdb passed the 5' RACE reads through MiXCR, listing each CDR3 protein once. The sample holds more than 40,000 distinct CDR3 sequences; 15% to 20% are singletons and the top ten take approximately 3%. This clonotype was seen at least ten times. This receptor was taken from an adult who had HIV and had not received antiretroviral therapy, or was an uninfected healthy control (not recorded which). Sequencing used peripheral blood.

The CDR3 nucleotides are TGTGCCTGCACCAAACAGGGCTTGGGCACTGAAGCTTTCTTT. This codes for CACTKQGLGTEAFF. V is TRBV30 and J is TRBJ1-1; a weak D match, TRBD1 (6 bases). The CDR3 is 14 residues long. The ends were cut back, 6 bases at V and 4 bases at J, with 18 bases in the middle. Germline V gene lookup returns CDR1 GTSNPN and CDR2 SVGIG (reference sequence).